This T cell receptor (beta chain) came from a study of blood T cell repertoires in COVID-19. As for the study in general: COVID-19 samples, acute and convalescent, were from the United States, Italy and Spain. T cells, B-cell-depleted T cells, or PBMCs supplied cDNA or gDNA.

Germline V gene data show CDR1 as SGHTA and CDR2 as FQGTGA. V lost 4 bases and J lost 7, with 20 bases in between. This CDR3 contains 16 residues. Original handling: It was from reference gene primer amplification that nucleated cell counts were estimated. Clones were read by immunoSEQ multiplex PCR, and TCRdb kept only the in-frame ones, dropping some. The V and J calls and the clone size are those of that table, but D and trimming were determined from the DNA. There are about 160,000 clones in the sample; around 84% occur only once, and approximately 6% lies in the top ten. The material sequenced was PBMCs or T cells enriched from blood (not recorded which). The receptor was isolated from a middle-aged man who had recovered from COVID-19. The rearrangement links TRBV7-3 to TRBJ2-1; a weak D match, TRBD2 (6 bases). The CDR3 nucleotides read TGTGCCAGCAGCTCCCGTGGTGGGGCGGGGAGGAATGAGCAGTTCTTC. This sequence encodes CASSSRGGAGRNEQFF.